This is a list of T cell receptor beta chains from one sample in a study of control samples from healthy donors and cancer patients. The assay was immunoSEQ multiplex PCR, and TCRdb's table has in-frame clones only and misses some. The repertoire holds about 190,000 clones, with approximately 91% as singletons. Input material: blood. Receptors originate from a man aged 25-40 years in good health. Each CDR3 is given with its conserved first and last residue. D genes are given only for firm matches. A clone size is listed for some rows: how often the clone was seen (once, few, many), or a class if it is expanded.

CDR3,DNA,V,size,J,D
CASSIREAPLHF,TGTGCCAGTAGTATAAGAGAGGCACCCCTCCACTTT,TRBV19,few,TRBJ1-6,NA
CAPRRPDTIHHTHSGANVLTF,TGCGCCCCCCGTCGACCCGATACCATACACCACACACACTCTGGGGCCAACGTCCTGACTTTC,TRBV23-1,NA,TRBJ2-6,NA
CASSLDRSHLGGGYTF,TGTGCCAGCAGTTTAGATCGGTCACACCTGGGGGGTGGCTACACCTTC,TRBV28,few,TRBJ1-2,NA
CASSFMQGSYNEQFF,TGTGCCAGCAGCTTCATGCAGGGTTCCTACAATGAGCAGTTCTTC,TRBV7-9,NA,TRBJ2-1,NA
CASSLSPGGENSPLHF,TGTGCCAGCAGTTTATCCCCCGGGGGAGAGAATTCACCCCTCCACTTT,TRBV27,once,TRBJ1-6,NA
CSVEVANTIYF,TGCAGCGTTGAAGTCGCAAACACCATATATTTT,TRBV29-1,NA,TRBJ1-3,NA
CASSEAMGGGSTDTQYF,TGTGCCAGCAGTGAAGCGATGGGCGGGGGGTCCACAGATACGCAGTATTTT,TRBV2,NA,TRBJ2-3,TRBD2
CASSRASGGYEQFF,TGTGCCAGCAGCAGAGCTAGCGGGGGATATGAGCAGTTCTTC,TRBV21-1,NA,TRBJ2-1,NA
CASSEVRGTGYTF,TGTGCCAGCAGTGAAGTGAGGGGTACTGGCTACACCTTC,TRBV6-1,once,TRBJ1-2,NA
CASSSRGTDNTGYTF,TGTGCCAGCAGCTCCCGAGGGACAGATAATACGGGCTACACCTTC,TRBV7-9,NA,TRBJ1-2,TRBD1
CASSSGGHYEQYF,TGTGCCAGCAGCTCCGGGGGCCACTACGAGCAGTACTTC,TRBV7-2,NA,TRBJ2-7,NA
CASSIINRGQGSSYGYTF,TGTGCCAGTAGTATCATTAACCGCGGACAGGGGTCAAGCTATGGCTACACCTTC,TRBV19,NA,TRBJ1-2,TRBD1
CASSYGSPSTDTQYF,TGTGCCAGCTCATACGGGAGTCCTAGCACAGATACGCAGTATTTT,TRBV18,NA,TRBJ2-3,NA
CASSLPRDRGLAPLHF,TGTGCCAGCAGTTTACCCCGGGACAGGGGGCTTGCACCCCTCCACTTT,TRBV27,NA,TRBJ1-6,TRBD1
CASSESTDTQYF,TGTGCCAGCAGTGAATCTACAGATACGCAGTATTTT,TRBV2,NA,TRBJ2-3,NA
CASSYLQAEAFF,TGTGCCAGCAGTTACCTACAGGCCGAAGCTTTCTTT,TRBV2,NA,TRBJ1-1,NA
CASSLRPLAGGSTDTQYF,TGTGCCAGCAGCTTACGCCCCCTAGCGGGGGGGAGCACAGATACGCAGTATTTT,TRBV7-8,NA,TRBJ2-3,TRBD2
CASSRGIAEAFF,TGTGCCAGCAGCCGGGGGATAGCTGAAGCTTTCTTT,TRBV7-9,NA,TRBJ1-1,NA
CASSPLTGRGYTF,TGCGCCAGCAGCCCCCTGACAGGGAGAGGCTACACCTTC,TRBV4-1,once,TRBJ1-2,TRBD1
CSVFTGSYEQYF,TGCAGCGTTTTCACAGGTTCCTACGAGCAGTACTTC,TRBV29-1,NA,TRBJ2-7,NA
CASSLHPGGSTDTQYF,TGTGCCAGCAGCTTACACCCAGGGGGAAGCACAGATACGCAGTATTTT,TRBV7-8,NA,TRBJ2-3,TRBD1
CASSFGQVSTDTQYF,TGTGCCAGCAGTTTCGGACAGGTCAGCACAGATACGCAGTATTTT,TRBV3-1/TRBV3-2,NA,TRBJ2-3,TRBD1
CASSGATLEKLFF,TGTGCCAGCAGCGGGGCTACTCTGGAAAAACTGTTTTTT,TRBV3-1/TRBV3-2,NA,TRBJ1-4,NA
CASSGGTGGSPLHF,TGTGCCAGCAGCGGGGGGACAGGAGGTTCACCCCTCCACTTT,TRBV5-6,NA,TRBJ1-6,TRBD1
CASSLRPMLNTF,TGTGCCAGCAGCTTGAGGCCAATGCTAAACACCTTC,TRBV5-6,NA,TRBJ1-2,NA
CASQGSGANVLTF,TGTGCCAGCCAAGGATCTGGGGCCAACGTCCTGACTTTC,TRBV19,NA,TRBJ2-6,NA
CASSVASSLGANVLTF,TGTGCCAGCAGCGTAGCGAGTAGTCTTGGGGCCAACGTCCTGACTTTC,TRBV9,NA,TRBJ2-6,NA
CSVRRGSTEAFF,TGCAGCGTTCGCAGGGGGTCGACTGAAGCTTTCTTT,TRBV29-1,NA,TRBJ1-1,TRBD1
CSVGTGVNTEAFF,TGCAGCGTCGGGACAGGGGTGAACACTGAAGCTTTCTTT,TRBV29-1,NA,TRBJ1-1,TRBD1
CASSQPLGANEQFF,TGTGCCAGCAGCCAACCCTTGGGAGCGAATGAGCAGTTCTTC,TRBV3-1/TRBV3-2,NA,TRBJ2-1,NA
CASSLRGLNTEAFF,TGTGCCAGCAGCCTTCGGGGACTTAACACTGAAGCTTTCTTT,TRBV5-6,once,TRBJ1-1,NA
CATSDDRQVLHF,TGTGCCACCAGTGATGACCGGCAGGTACTCCACTTT,TRBV24-1,once,TRBJ1-6,NA
CAWRPGTGSGNTIYF,TGTGCCTGGCGTCCCGGGACAGGCTCTGGAAACACCATATATTTT,TRBV30,NA,TRBJ1-3,TRBD1
CASSEDRGQPQHF,TGTGCCAGCAGTGAAGACAGGGGTCAGCCCCAGCATTTT,TRBV6-1,NA,TRBJ1-5,TRBD1
CASTARGGLGWHGYTF,TGTGCCAGCACGGCAAGGGGAGGTCTGGGGTGGCATGGCTACACCTTC,TRBV2,NA,TRBJ1-2,NA
CASSPQGHTEAFF,TGTGCCAGCAGCCCCCAAGGACACACTGAAGCTTTCTTT,TRBV11-2,NA,TRBJ1-1,NA
CATSVIGQGSTGELFF,TGTGCCACCAGTGTCATTGGACAGGGTAGCACCGGGGAGCTGTTTTTT,TRBV24-1,NA,TRBJ2-2,TRBD1
CASSLGADYGYTF,TGTGCCAGCAGCTTAGGGGCGGACTATGGCTACACCTTC,TRBV7-9,NA,TRBJ1-2,NA
CASIPPVADKTSGNTIYF,TGCGCCAGCATTCCCCCTGTGGCAGACAAAACTTCTGGAAACACCATATATTTT,TRBV23-1,NA,TRBJ1-3,NA
CASSIDLTSGVTDTQYF,TGTGCCAGTAGTATAGATCTCACTAGCGGGGTAACAGATACGCAGTATTTT,TRBV19,NA,TRBJ2-3,TRBD2
CASSPGTKVSYEQYF,TGCGCCAGCAGCCCTGGGACGAAAGTCTCCTACGAGCAGTACTTC,TRBV5-1,NA,TRBJ2-7,NA
CASSLPGQGTDTQYF,TGTGCCAGCAGCTTACCGGGACAGGGTACAGATACGCAGTATTTT,TRBV11-2,NA,TRBJ2-3,TRBD1
CASSQALPGNTIYF,TGCGCCAGCAGCCAGGCCCTTCCGGGAAACACCATATATTTT,TRBV4-1,NA,TRBJ1-3,NA
CASSIKLRELRGKLFF,TGTGCCAGCAGTATAAAACTTCGGGAACTACGGGGAAAACTGTTTTTT,TRBV2,NA,TRBJ1-4,NA
CASSPVITSYEQYF,TGTGCCAGCAGCCCTGTGATAACATCCTACGAGCAGTACTTC,TRBV7-9,NA,TRBJ2-7,NA
CASARDTEAFF,TGTGCCTCCGCCCGGGACACTGAAGCTTTCTTT,TRBV15,once,TRBJ1-1,NA
CASSLNTEAFF,TGCGCCAGCAGTTTGAACACTGAAGCTTTCTTT,TRBV5-1,once,TRBJ1-1,NA
CATSGSGLGANVLTF,TGTGCCACCAGTGGTTCGGGGCTTGGGGCCAACGTCCTGACTTTC,TRBV24-1,NA,TRBJ2-6,NA
CASSSGLGTGNEQYF,TGCGCCAGCAGCTCTGGGCTGGGGACAGGAAACGAGCAGTACTTC,TRBV5-1,NA,TRBJ2-7,TRBD1
CSGRGTGGRTGELFF,TGCAGCGGCCGGGGTACAGGGGGGAGAACCGGGGAGCTGTTTTTT,TRBV29-1,NA,TRBJ2-2,TRBD1
CASRISQGGNTEAFF,TGTGCCAGCAGAATCTCCCAGGGGGGGAACACTGAAGCTTTCTTT,TRBV6-5,few,TRBJ1-1,TRBD1
CASSDRAGEELGNEKLFF,TGTGCCAGCAGTGATAGAGCAGGGGAGGAGTTGGGTAATGAAAAACTGTTTTTT,TRBV2,NA,TRBJ1-4,NA
CSATREPGYTF,TGCAGTGCTACCAGAGAACCTGGCTACACCTTC,TRBV20-1,NA,TRBJ1-2,NA
CASMKGTSPGANVLTF,TGTGCCAGTATGAAGGGGACCTCCCCCGGGGCCAACGTCCTGACTTTC,TRBV19,NA,TRBJ2-6,NA
CATRQGAGAGNTIYF,TGTGCCACCAGACAAGGGGCCGGCGCCGGAAACACCATATATTTT,TRBV10-3,NA,TRBJ1-3,NA
CASSLGGGGSGELFF,TGTGCCAGCAGCTTGGGGGGCGGGGGCTCCGGGGAGCTGTTTTTT,TRBV7-9,NA,TRBJ2-2,NA
CASSPWVNTEAFF,TGTGCCAGCTCACCCTGGGTGAACACTGAAGCTTTCTTT,TRBV18,once,TRBJ1-1,NA
CASSTGQGSGYTF,TGTGCCAGCAGCACAGGACAGGGTTCAGGCTACACCTTC,TRBV12-3/TRBV12-4,NA,TRBJ1-2,TRBD1
CASSMSSGGAFNEQFF,TGTGCCAGTAGTATGTCTAGCGGGGGGGCCTTCAATGAGCAGTTCTTC,TRBV19,NA,TRBJ2-1,TRBD2
CASSLDRETSNSPLHF,TGTGCCAGCAGCTTAGATCGGGAGACGTCCAATTCACCCCTCCACTTT,TRBV11-2,NA,TRBJ1-6,NA